Listed here are 17 T cell receptor beta chains from one sample, sequenced in a study of T cells after posttransplantation cyclophosphamide. Measured with immunoSEQ multiplex PCR; TCRdb has only the in-frame clones, and not every one. The sample yields around 44,000 clones, without any singletons. Sequencing input: PBMCs. The source of these receptors is a man between 40 and 49 years old in good health, CMV-negative, and a related stem cell transplant donor.

This clone was detected only a few times. The chain has TRBV6-1 and TRBJ1-5; TRBD1 matches at 8 bases. The CDR3 has 15 residues. Germline V gives CDR1 MNHNS, CDR2 SASEGT. Trimming took 5 bases from V and 4 from J; bases not matched to a gene: 7. CDR3: CASSLYRGENQPQHF. CDR3 nucleotides: TGTGCCAGCAGTCTCTACAGGGGGGAGAATCAGCCCCAGCATTTT.

This clone was recorded at least ten times. V and J are TRBV4-2 and TRBJ2-5, with TRBD2 identical over 11 bases. J lost 5 bases, V lost 3 bases, and 8 bases had no gene match. This CDR3 spans 16 amino acids. From germline, CDR1 is LGHNA and CDR2 YNFKEQ. The CDR3 here is CASSQGSGGALETQYF. CDR3 nucleotides: TGTGCCAGCAGCCAGGGTAGCGGGGGGGCCCTGGAGACCCAGTACTTC.

This clone came up many times. The chain links TRBV18 to TRBJ2-1; D uncertain. Germline CDR1 and CDR2: KGHSH and LQKENI. The CDR3 runs 13 residues. Trimming left V 2 bases short and J 4 bases short, with 6 bases between. CDR3 sequence: CASSPTQYNEQFF. Here the CDR3 DNA reads TGTGCCAGCTCACCAACACAATACAATGAGCAGTTCTTC.

This clone was counted only a few times. The chain carries TRBV7-2 and TRBJ2-2; 7 positions agree with TRBD2. Trimming at V came to 6 bases and at J to 6 bases, leaving 7 bases not matched to a gene. Germline values: CDR1 SGHTA, CDR2 FQGNSA. This CDR3 contains 14 residues. CDR3 nucleotide sequence: TGTGCCAGCAGGGACACCGGGGGGTCCGGGGAGCTGTTTTTT. It codes for CASRDTGGSGELFF.

At least ten counts were recorded for this clone. The rearrangement links TRBV19 to TRBJ2-2, with D perhaps TRBD2 (7 bases). Per germline, CDR1 LNHDA and CDR2 SQIVND (reference sequence). V lost 7 bases, J lost 5 bases, and 17 bases lay in between. The CDR3 contains 15 residues. CDR3 residues: CASNRMGRGTGELFF. The CDR3 DNA reads TGTGCCAGTAATCGTATGGGGAGGGGGACCGGGGAGCTGTTTTTT.

This clone was observed at least ten times. This sequence joins TRBV4-2 and TRBJ2-7; TRBD1 matches 8 bases. Trimming removed 0 bases from V and 7 bases from J; junction bases left unmatched: 5. CDR1 is LGHNA and CDR2 is YNFKEQ in the germline V gene. The CDR3 is made up of 14 amino acids. CDR3 sequence reads: CASSQEGQVGEQYF. DNA for the CDR3: TGTGCCAGCAGCCAAGAGGGACAGGTGGGGGAGCAGTACTTC.

The V gene is TRBV4-3, the J gene TRBJ2-1; D possibly corresponds to TRBD2 (5 bases). The germline gives CDR1 LGHNA, CDR2 YSLEER. Trimming pared 0 bases from V and 8 bases from J, leaving 11 bases between. There are 14 residues in the CDR3. Here the CDR3 reads CASSQETGLDEQFF. The CDR3, as DNA: TGCGCCAGCAGCCAAGAAACGGGGTTGGATGAGCAGTTCTTC.

This clone has at least ten counts. This chain uses TRBV2 with TRBJ2-2; D is ambiguous. The CDR3 extends over 14 amino acids. Trimming took off 4 bases at V and 2 bases at J, with 8 bases between the two ends. The germline V gene has CDR1 SNHLY and CDR2 FYNNEI. The CDR3: CASSGNYNTGELFF. In nucleotides, the CDR3 is TGTGCCAGCAGTGGGAACTATAACACCGGGGAGCTGTTTTTT. The full variable domain, completed using reference TRBV2 and TRBJ2-2, is EPEVTQTPSHQVTQMGQEVILRCVPISNHLYFYWYRQILGQKVEFLVSFYNNEISEKSEIFDDQFSVERPDGSNFTLKIRSTKLEDSAMYFCASSGNYNTGELFFGEGSRLTVL.

This clone is labeled as medium-sized. The V call is TRBV4-2, the J call TRBJ2-7; no definite D call. The ends were cut back, 1 base at V and 6 bases at J, with 13 bases in the middle. The CDR3 contains 14 residues. Germline V gene data show CDR1 as LGHNA and CDR2 as YNFKEQ. CDR3 nucleotides: TGTGCCAGCAGCCAAGTCAGCCCTCGGGTCGAGCAGTACTTC. It is translated as CASSQVSPRVEQYF.

This clone showed up many times. V usage is TRBV4-1 and J usage is TRBJ1-2; 8 positions agree with TRBD1. In germline, CDR1 is MGHRA, CDR2 YSYEKL. V was pared by 3 bases and J by 3 bases, with 6 bases of the junction left unmatched. The CDR3 totals 15 residues. The CDR3 protein is CASSQTGAEDYGYTF. CDR3 DNA sequence: TGCGCCAGCAGCCAGACAGGGGCTGAGGACTATGGCTACACCTTC.

This clone was seen ten or more times. The chain combines TRBV2 with TRBJ1-5, with D unclear. V was cut by 4 bases and J by 3 bases, with 7 bases left in between. This CDR3 region has 13 residues. Germline CDR1 is SNHLY and CDR2 is FYNNEI. The chain's CDR3 is CASSGRVNQPQHF. CDR3 nucleotide sequence: TGTGCCAGCAGTGGCCGAGTCAATCAGCCCCAGCATTTT. Combining the CDR3 with reference TRBV2 and TRBJ1-5 gives the whole variable domain EPEVTQTPSHQVTQMGQEVILRCVPISNHLYFYWYRQILGQKVEFLVSFYNNEISEKSEIFDDQFSVERPDGSNFTLKIRSTKLEDSAMYFCASSGRVNQPQHFGDGTRLSIL.

This clone has at least ten counts. The chain joins TRBV5-6 to TRBJ2-5; D might be TRBD2 (6 bases). Germline CDR1 is SGHDT and CDR2 is YYEEEE. This CDR3 has 14 amino acids. V was pared by 6 bases and J by 2 bases, with 14 bases between. The CDR3, as DNA: TGTGCCAGCAACCCGGCGGGGAGGCAAGAGACCCAGTACTTC. Protein: CASNPAGRQETQYF.

At least ten counts were recorded for this clone. CDR3 sequence (DNA): TGTGCCAGCAGCCGACAGGCTGACTATTACGAGCAGTACGTC. Protein: CASSRQADYYEQYV. V and J are TRBV6-6 and TRBJ2-7; TRBD1 is a possible D gene (6 bases). This CDR3 comprises 14 residues. Germline V gene sequence: CDR1 MNHNY, CDR2 SVGAGI (reference sequence). The ends were cut back, 6 bases at V and 4 bases at J, with 16 bases in the middle.

This clone was seen many times. V is TRBV6-6 and J is TRBJ1-1, with TRBD1 matching over 9 bases. There are 14 residues in the CDR3. CDR1 is MNHNY and CDR2 is SVGAGI in the germline V gene (reference sequence). Germline trimming cut 6 bases from V and 4 bases from J; bases unmatched to any gene: 6. In nucleotides, the CDR3 is TGTGCCAGCAGCCCCGGACAGGGGATCACTGAAGCTTTCTTT. It is translated as CASSPGQGITEAFF.

A few counts support this clone. The V and J genes are TRBV18 and TRBJ2-3; TRBD1 aligns across 9 bases. Trimming cost V 5 bases and J 1 base; bases outside gene matches: 4. This CDR3 is built from 15 residues. Germline CDR1 is KGHSH and CDR2 is LQKENI. CDR3 amino acids: CASSTGTGRTDTQYF. The DNA of the CDR3 is TGTGCCAGCTCAACCGGGACAGGGCGCACAGATACGCAGTATTTT.

V usage is TRBV13 and J usage is TRBJ1-5; D is uncertain. The CDR3 is 16 residues long. V lost 0 bases to trimming and J lost 1 base, with 10 bases between them. Germline V gives CDR1 PRHDT, CDR2 FYEKMQ (reference sequence). The CDR3 is CASSLGGGGSNQPQHF. DNA of the CDR3: TGTGCCAGCAGCTTAGGGGGCGGAGGGAGCAATCAGCCCCAGCATTTT.

There are many counts of this clone. The chain carries TRBV11-3 and TRBJ2-6; no reliable D call. Per germline, CDR1 SGHNT and CDR2 YENEEA. CDR3 length equals 15 residues. The V gene lost 5 bases and the J gene lost 1 base, with 9 bases spanning the gap. This chain's CDR3 is CASSRETSGANVLTF. For the CDR3, the DNA is TGTGCCAGCAGCCGTGAAACTTCTGGGGCCAACGTCCTGACTTTC.